The rows below give T cell receptor beta chains drawn from one sample of a study of control samples from healthy donors and cancer patients. The repertoire was sequenced with immunoSEQ multiplex PCR; TCRdb's copy has only in-frame clones and lacks some. This sample yields about 140,000 clones, of which 91% are seen a single time; about 3% belongs to the top ten. Sequencing was performed on blood. Receptor source: a man aged 25 to 45 in good health. Both conserved end residues are part of each CDR3. D genes are given only for firm matches. Clone size is shown for a subset of rows, as once, few, many or a class of expanded clone.

abundance: -; d_gene: -; j_gene: TRBJ2-7; v_gene: TRBV12-5; CDR3aa: CASGLVPVNSPASYEQYF; CDR3nt: TGTGCTAGTGGTTTGGTACCCGTTAACTCACCAGCCTCCTACGAGCAGTACTTC
abundance: -; d_gene: -; j_gene: TRBJ2-7; v_gene: TRBV5-6; CDR3aa: CASSLAGSLSYEQYF; CDR3nt: TGTGCCAGCAGCTTGGCCGGCAGTCTAAGCTACGAGCAGTACTTC
abundance: once; d_gene: -; j_gene: TRBJ2-7; v_gene: TRBV30; CDR3aa: CACLGGPTYEQYF; CDR3nt: TGTGCCTGCCTGGGGGGACCCACCTACGAGCAGTACTTC
abundance: -; d_gene: TRBD1; j_gene: TRBJ1-1; v_gene: TRBV29-1; CDR3aa: CSVTGGLNTEAFF; CDR3nt: TGCAGCGTCACAGGGGGCCTGAACACTGAAGCTTTCTTT
abundance: -; d_gene: -; j_gene: TRBJ1-4; v_gene: TRBV9; CDR3aa: CASSVSEGSRGNEKLFF; CDR3nt: TGTGCCAGCAGCGTATCAGAGGGTTCAAGAGGTAATGAAAAACTGTTTTTT
abundance: -; d_gene: -; j_gene: TRBJ2-1; v_gene: TRBV29-1; CDR3aa: CSGDQPSGDEQFF; CDR3nt: TGCAGCGGAGACCAACCTTCAGGGGATGAGCAGTTCTTC
abundance: -; d_gene: -; j_gene: TRBJ2-5; v_gene: TRBV6-1; CDR3aa: CASSEAAPGSSQETQYF; CDR3nt: TGTGCCAGCAGTGAAGCTGCCCCGGGCTCCTCCCAAGAGACCCAGTACTTC
abundance: -; d_gene: TRBD1; j_gene: TRBJ1-5; v_gene: TRBV5-6; CDR3aa: CASSLRDRAFNQPQHF; CDR3nt: TGTGCCAGCAGCTTGCGAGACAGGGCGTTTAATCAGCCCCAGCATTTT
abundance: -; d_gene: TRBD1; j_gene: TRBJ2-7; v_gene: TRBV12-5; CDR3aa: CASGLDRGAYEQYF; CDR3nt: TGTGCTAGTGGTTTGGACAGGGGCGCCTACGAGCAGTACTTC
abundance: -; d_gene: -; j_gene: TRBJ1-2; v_gene: TRBV27; CDR3aa: CASGFRESFLDYGYTF; CDR3nt: TGTGCCTCAGGGTTCAGGGAGTCTTTTCTTGACTATGGCTACACCTTC
abundance: once; d_gene: -; j_gene: TRBJ1-5; v_gene: TRBV4-2; CDR3aa: CASSQVEGGPQHF; CDR3nt: TGTGCCAGCAGCCAGGTTGAGGGGGGCCCCCAGCATTTT
abundance: -; d_gene: -; j_gene: TRBJ2-4; v_gene: TRBV6-6; CDR3aa: CASSYIQENIQYF; CDR3nt: TGTGCCAGCAGTTACATCCAGGAAAACATTCAGTACTTC
abundance: -; d_gene: -; j_gene: TRBJ1-2; v_gene: TRBV6-5; CDR3aa: CASSPGGWGYTF; CDR3nt: TGTGCCAGTTCTCCGGGGGGCTGGGGCTACACCTTC
abundance: -; d_gene: -; j_gene: TRBJ1-1; v_gene: TRBV6-5; CDR3aa: CASSFGSEAFF; CDR3nt: TGTGCCAGCAGTTTCGGTTCTGAAGCTTTCTTT
abundance: -; d_gene: -; j_gene: TRBJ2-1; v_gene: TRBV27; CDR3aa: CASSPIGSYNEQFF; CDR3nt: TGTGCCAGCAGTCCTATCGGCTCCTACAATGAGCAGTTCTTC
abundance: once; d_gene: -; j_gene: TRBJ2-6; v_gene: TRBV5-6; CDR3aa: CASSLEGVLSSGANVLTF; CDR3nt: TGTGCCAGCAGCTTGGAGGGGGTGCTGAGCTCTGGGGCCAACGTCCTGACTTTC
abundance: -; d_gene: -; j_gene: TRBJ1-5; v_gene: TRBV28; CDR3aa: CASTTLGLASSQPQHF; CDR3nt: TGTGCCAGCACCACGTTGGGGTTAGCGTCAAGTCAGCCCCAGCATTTT
abundance: -; d_gene: TRBD1; j_gene: TRBJ2-2; v_gene: TRBV11-2; CDR3aa: CASSIDRDAGELFF; CDR3nt: TGTGCCAGCAGCATAGACAGGGATGCCGGGGAGCTGTTTTTT
abundance: once; d_gene: TRBD1; j_gene: TRBJ1-2; v_gene: TRBV7-9; CDR3aa: CASSLDRGDYGYTF; CDR3nt: TGTGCCAGCAGCTTAGACAGGGGCGACTATGGCTACACCTTC
abundance: -; d_gene: -; j_gene: TRBJ1-2; v_gene: TRBV28; CDR3aa: CATQVGGAGYTF; CDR3nt: TGTGCCACCCAAGTCGGGGGGGCCGGCTACACCTTC
abundance: -; d_gene: TRBD2; j_gene: TRBJ2-2; v_gene: TRBV12-3/TRBV12-4; CDR3aa: CASMGGTGELFF; CDR3nt: TGTGCCAGCATGGGGGGGACCGGGGAGCTGTTTTTT
abundance: -; d_gene: -; j_gene: TRBJ1-5; v_gene: TRBV19; CDR3aa: CASSSSQYSNQPQHF; CDR3nt: TGTGCCAGTAGTAGTTCCCAGTATAGCAATCAGCCCCAGCATTTT
abundance: -; d_gene: -; j_gene: TRBJ2-2; v_gene: TRBV30; CDR3aa: CAWSMFSTGELFF; CDR3nt: TGTGCCTGGAGTATGTTCAGCACCGGGGAGCTGTTTTTT
abundance: -; d_gene: -; j_gene: TRBJ1-2; v_gene: TRBV25-1; CDR3aa: CASSGIGGYTF; CDR3nt: TGTGCCAGCAGTGGGATAGGTGGCTACACCTTC
abundance: -; d_gene: TRBD1; j_gene: TRBJ2-7; v_gene: TRBV6-5; CDR3aa: CAGRTGGYEQYF; CDR3nt: TGTGCCGGGCGGACAGGGGGGTACGAGCAGTACTTC
abundance: -; d_gene: TRBD1; j_gene: TRBJ1-2; v_gene: TRBV28; CDR3aa: CASSPGQASYGYTF; CDR3nt: TGTGCCAGTTCGCCGGGACAGGCGAGCTATGGCTACACCTTC
abundance: -; d_gene: TRBD1; j_gene: TRBJ2-7; v_gene: TRBV6-5; CDR3aa: CASSRSGQGHEQYF; CDR3nt: TGTGCCAGCAGTCGGAGCGGACAGGGCCACGAGCAGTACTTC
abundance: -; d_gene: TRBD2; j_gene: TRBJ2-2; v_gene: TRBV7-2; CDR3aa: CASSLRSSGGFANTGELFF; CDR3nt: TGTGCCAGCAGCTTAAGAAGTAGCGGGGGGTTCGCGAACACCGGGGAGCTGTTTTTT
abundance: -; d_gene: -; j_gene: TRBJ2-7; v_gene: TRBV27; CDR3aa: CASSLQGNYEQYF; CDR3nt: TGTGCCAGCAGTTTACAGGGTAACTACGAGCAGTACTTC
abundance: -; d_gene: -; j_gene: TRBJ1-4; v_gene: TRBV24-1; CDR3aa: CATSESQGPNEKLFF; CDR3nt: TGTGCCACCAGTGAGTCACAGGGCCCCAATGAAAAACTGTTTTTT
abundance: -; d_gene: TRBD2; j_gene: TRBJ2-1; v_gene: TRBV19; CDR3aa: CASSLNRLAGGNEQFF; CDR3nt: TGTGCCAGTAGTCTCAACCGACTAGCGGGTGGGAATGAGCAGTTCTTC
abundance: -; d_gene: -; j_gene: TRBJ1-5; v_gene: TRBV27; CDR3aa: CASRPTHSNQPQHF; CDR3nt: TGTGCCAGCAGACCTACGCACAGCAATCAGCCCCAGCATTTT
abundance: -; d_gene: -; j_gene: TRBJ1-1; v_gene: TRBV4-1; CDR3aa: CASSHLYTEAFF; CDR3nt: TGCGCCAGCAGCCACCTATATACTGAAGCTTTCTTT
abundance: -; d_gene: -; j_gene: TRBJ2-3; v_gene: TRBV11-2; CDR3aa: CASSGQLARSDTQYF; CDR3nt: TGTGCCAGCAGCGGCCAACTAGCCCGTTCAGATACGCAGTATTTT
abundance: -; d_gene: -; j_gene: TRBJ1-2; v_gene: TRBV11-1; CDR3aa: CASSFQGNNGYTF; CDR3nt: TGTGCCAGCAGCTTCCAGGGTAATAATGGCTACACCTTC
abundance: -; d_gene: -; j_gene: TRBJ1-1; v_gene: TRBV28; CDR3aa: CATQGSTEAFF; CDR3nt: TGTGCCACCCAGGGAAGCACTGAAGCTTTCTTT
abundance: -; d_gene: TRBD2; j_gene: TRBJ2-5; v_gene: TRBV11-2; CDR3aa: CASSLVYGREETQYF; CDR3nt: TGTGCCAGCAGCTTAGTTTACGGGAGGGAAGAGACCCAGTACTTC
abundance: -; d_gene: TRBD2; j_gene: TRBJ2-3; v_gene: TRBV9; CDR3aa: CASSAPRLAGGRSTDTQYF; CDR3nt: TGTGCCAGCAGCGCCCCGAGGCTAGCGGGGGGGCGATCGACAGATACGCAGTATTTT
abundance: once; d_gene: -; j_gene: TRBJ2-7; v_gene: TRBV5-1; CDR3aa: CASSSRGTPNPVYEQYF; CDR3nt: TGCGCCAGCAGCTCCCGGGGGACGCCGAACCCGGTCTACGAGCAGTACTTC
abundance: -; d_gene: -; j_gene: TRBJ2-2; v_gene: TRBV11-2; CDR3aa: CASTSPRSFRGAGELFF; CDR3nt: TGTGCCAGCACTTCTCCAAGAAGTTTCCGGGGTGCCGGGGAGCTGTTTTTT
abundance: -; d_gene: -; j_gene: TRBJ2-3; v_gene: TRBV9; CDR3aa: CASSPHGTSDTQYF; CDR3nt: TGTGCCAGCAGTCCCCACGGGACTTCAGATACGCAGTATTTT
abundance: -; d_gene: TRBD1; j_gene: TRBJ2-5; v_gene: TRBV19; CDR3aa: CASSNPPTGGLQETQYF; CDR3nt: TGTGCCAGTAGTAACCCTCCGACAGGGGGCCTGCAAGAGACCCAGTACTTC